One and the same sample provided the 24 T cell receptor beta chains below, sequenced in a study of T-cell memory formation after mild COVID-19. TCRdb re-derived calls from the 5' RACE reads in MiXCR, one entry per CDR3 protein. The sample includes 100,000 to 150,000 distinct CDR3 sequences, about 6.5% of them seen just once. The specimen was PBMCs or a T cell subset sorted from them (not recorded which). These receptors were taken from an adult woman who had mild COVID-19 (a few samples of this study predate the infection). Cell type and time point are not known.

This clonotype turned up a few times. V usage is TRBV13 and J usage is TRBJ2-1; 7 positions agree with TRBD2. The CDR3 contains 15 residues. Germline V gives CDR1 PRHDT, CDR2 FYEKMQ (reference sequence). The ends lost 0 bases at V and 9 bases at J; junction bases unmatched: 8. CDR3: CASSLGRWEGGEQFF. Here the CDR3 DNA reads TGTGCCAGCAGCTTAGGCCGATGGGAGGGAGGTGAGCAGTTCTTC. The full variable domain, rest sourced from reference TRBV13 and TRBJ2-1, is AAGVIQSPRHLIKEKRETATLKCYPIPRHDTVYWYQQGPGQDPQFLISFYEKMQSDKGSIPDRFSAQQFSDYHSELNMSSLELGDSALYFCASSLGRWEGGEQFFGPGTRLTVL.

The table lists this clonotype with many counts. The chain is built from TRBV24-1 and TRBJ2-1; 8 bases are shared with TRBD2. V dropped 2 bases and J dropped 3; count of bases not matched to a gene: 5. This CDR3 has 16 amino acids. From germline, CDR1 is KGHDR and CDR2 SFDVKD. The CDR3 DNA sequence: TGTGCCACCAGTGATTCCGGGACTAGGTACTACAATGAGCAGTTCTTC. It translates to CATSDSGTRYYNEQFF.

This clonotype was detected many times. The gene calls are TRBV25-1 and TRBJ1-2; tentatively, D is TRBD1 (5 bases). The germline V gene has CDR1 MGHDK and CDR2 SYGVNS. CDR3 length: 15 amino acids. V lost 4 bases and J 4 bases, leaving 16 bases between the germline ends. DNA for the CDR3: TGTGCCAGCAGTGGAACCCGTTTCGGGGGCTATGGCTACACCTTC. Translating gives CASSGTRFGGYGYTF.

This clonotype was seen ten or more times. J is TRBJ2-3 and V is TRBV4-3, with a tentative D call TRBD2 (5 bases). CDR1 is LGHNA and CDR2 is YSLEER in the germline V gene. This CDR3 spans 15 amino acids. V lost 0 bases and J lost 2, with 9 bases in between. The CDR3, as DNA: TGCGCCAGCAGCCAAGAAGGGAGTGACACAGATACGCAGTATTTT. It yields the protein CASSQEGSDTDTQYF.

This clonotype was detected ten times or more. The chain combines TRBV7-3 with TRBJ2-1; TRBD1 agrees at 9 bases. The junction had 11 bases not matched to a gene; V was cut back by 5 bases and J by 6 bases. Germline V gives CDR1 SGHTA, CDR2 FQGTGA. The CDR3 contains 16 residues. DNA for the CDR3: TGTGCCAGCAGCCTCATGACCGGGACAGGGTTCAATGAGCAGTTCTTC. Protein product: CASSLMTGTGFNEQFF.

V and J are TRBV24-1 and TRBJ2-5; the match to TRBD2 covers 7 bases. The CDR3 is made up of 16 amino acids. V was clipped by 5 bases and J by 2 bases; unmatched bases: 10. Germline V lookup: CDR1 KGHDR, CDR2 SFDVKD. CDR3 coding DNA: TGTGCCACCAGTGGGGCGCGAGCGGGGCGGCAAGAGACCCAGTACTTC. Protein sequence: CATSGARAGRQETQYF.

This clonotype was detected a few times. The V call is TRBV7-9, the J call TRBJ1-3, with 7 bases fitting TRBD1. Germline CDR1 reads SEHNR; CDR2 reads FQNEAQ (reference sequence). With V trimmed by 11 bases and J by 0 bases, 7 bases remained unmatched. The CDR3 has 14 amino acids. CDR3 DNA: TGTGCCGGTAGGACAGGCTCCTCTGGAAACACCATATATTTT. It encodes CAGRTGSSGNTIYF.

A single count supports this clonotype. The CDR3 end shows no conserved phenylalanine or tryptophan, and so a read error is likely. The chain employs TRBV12-3 or TRBV12-4 and TRBJ2-7, with 8 nucleotides matching TRBD1. V dropped 4 bases and J dropped 0; count of bases not matched to a gene: 5. The CDR3 has 15 amino acids. The CDR3 nucleotides are TGTGCCAGCAGTTCAACAGGGGGAGTCTCCTACGAGCAGTACTTA. This gives the protein CASSSTGGVSYEQYL.

This clonotype appeared a few times. The CDR3 DNA is TGTGCCAGCAGCCAGCTACGTTACGAGCAGTACTTC. Translated: CASSQLRYEQYF. This rearrangement joins TRBV6-2 or TRBV6-3 to TRBJ2-7; no definite D call. The CDR3 runs 12 residues. The germline gives CDR1 MNHEY, CDR2 SVGEGT. V shed 6 bases and J shed 4 bases, with 10 bases lying between them.

This clonotype was found many times. V usage is TRBV6-2 or TRBV6-3 and J usage is TRBJ2-4; weak D call: TRBD2 (6 bases). The CDR3 is 13 amino acids. The ends were cut back, 6 bases at V and 0 bases at J, with 6 bases in the middle. The V gene's germline CDR1 is MNHEY and CDR2 SVGEGT. The CDR3 spells CASRAGAKNIQYF. The CDR3, as DNA: TGTGCCAGCAGAGCGGGAGCCAAAAACATTCAGTACTTC.

This clonotype was detected ten times or more. The rearrangement uses TRBV4-3 and TRBJ2-7; no reliable D call. Germline CDR1 and CDR2: LGHNA and YSLEER. The CDR3 is 12 residues long. Trimming stripped 3 bases from V and 2 bases from J, with 5 bases between. The CDR3 DNA reads as TGCGCCAGCAGCCAGGGGACCTACGAGCAGTACTTC. Translating gives CASSQGTYEQYF.

This clonotype was seen many times. This chain joins TRBV2 and TRBJ1-1, with D possibly being TRBD1 (5 bases). Deletions cut 6 bases from V and 1 base from J, with 21 bases between. This CDR3 spans 17 amino acids. Germline V gene sequence: CDR1 SNHLY, CDR2 FYNNEI. The CDR3 loop is CASSPVATDGANTEAFF. The CDR3 nucleotides are TGTGCCAGCAGCCCCGTAGCAACAGATGGGGCGAACACTGAAGCTTTCTTT.

Written as DNA, the CDR3 is TGTGCCATCCCAACCTTAGCGGGAGGTTCCTACAATGAGCAGTTCTTC. This encodes CAIPTLAGGSYNEQFF. The chain employs TRBV10-3 and TRBJ2-1, with 10 bases lining up with TRBD2. The CDR3 sequence is 16 residues long. Unmatched junction bases numbered 8, after V lost 8 bases and J lost 1 base. The germline V gene has CDR1 ENHRY and CDR2 SYGVKD.

The table lists this clonotype with a few counts. This chain uses TRBV5-4 with TRBJ2-1; 7 nucleotides align to TRBD2. This CDR3 has 16 residues. V lost 0 bases, J lost 4 bases, and 7 bases stayed unmatched. The germline V gene has CDR1 SGHNT and CDR2 YYREEE (reference sequence). CDR3 nucleotide sequence: TGTGCCAGCAGCTTGGGCGGGGGTGGCATATACAATGAGCAGTTCTTC. Translated, it gives CASSLGGGGIYNEQFF.

In its sample, this clonotype was seen a few times. The genes are TRBV7-2 and TRBJ1-1; no clear D gene. Germline CDR1 is SGHTA and CDR2 is FQGNSA. CDR3 length: 15 residues. V lost 4 bases and J 1 base, leaving 13 bases between the germline ends. CDR3 protein: CASSWGRAGNTEAFF. CDR3 coding DNA: TGTGCCAGCAGCTGGGGTAGGGCCGGGAACACTGAAGCTTTCTTT. The variable domain in full, completed from reference TRBV7-2 and TRBJ1-1, reads GAGVSQSPSNKVTEKGKDVELRCDPISGHTALYWYRQSLGQGLEFLIYFQGNSAPDKSGLPSDRFSAERTGGSVSTLTIQRTQQEDSAVYLCASSWGRAGNTEAFFGQGTRLTVV.

At least ten counts were recorded for this clonotype. The chain couples TRBV6-2 or TRBV6-3 to TRBJ2-7; D may match TRBD1 or TRBD2 (5 bases each). The length of the CDR3 is 13 residues. CDR1 and CDR2 (germline): MNHEY, SVGEGT. The V end was cut by 2 bases, the J end by 7 bases, with 12 bases between. For the CDR3, the DNA is TGTGCCAGCAGTTACGGGGGAGCGTTTGAGCAGTACTTC. Translating gives CASSYGGAFEQYF.

The chain carries TRBV3-1 and TRBJ2-4; no clear D gene. Germline values: CDR1 LGHDT, CDR2 YNNKEL (reference sequence). This CDR3 has 14 residues. Trimming pared 3 bases from V and 8 bases from J, leaving 14 bases between. CDR3 sequence reads: CASSQKSDGDIQYF. The CDR3, as DNA: TGTGCCAGCAGCCAGAAATCAGATGGGGACATTCAGTACTTC.

This clonotype was counted at least ten times. The J gene is TRBJ1-4, the V gene TRBV7-2; D perhaps matches TRBD1 (6 bases). The CDR3 is 15 amino acids. Germline lookup yields CDR1 SGHTA and CDR2 FQGNSA. Between the trimmed V and J ends, which lost 5 bases and 0 bases, there was a span of 10 bases. CDR3 DNA sequence: TGTGCCAGCAGCGTTTACAGGGCAACTAATGAAAAACTGTTTTTT. Translated: CASSVYRATNEKLFF.

This clonotype occurred a few times. J is TRBJ2-1 and V is TRBV29-1; a possible D gene is TRBD2 (6 bases). CDR1 SQVTM and CDR2 ANQGSEA come from the germline V gene. CDR3 length equals 15 residues. The germline V and J ends were trimmed by 4 bases and 2 bases, with 15 bases remaining between them. CDR3: CSVGDGRGAYNEQFF. In nucleotides, the CDR3 is TGCAGCGTTGGTGACGGGCGCGGGGCCTACAATGAGCAGTTCTTC.

V gene TRBV2 combines with J gene TRBJ1-2, with D perhaps TRBD1 (5 bases). V gave up 2 bases and J gave up 5 bases, with 9 bases separating them. The CDR3 is 13 amino acids. The germline V gene encodes CDR1 SNHLY and CDR2 FYNNEI. CDR3 DNA sequence: TGTGCCAGCAGTGAAACCGGGGCTTATGGCTACACCTTC. It encodes CASSETGAYGYTF.

There are many counts of this clonotype. The chain uses TRBV6-2 or TRBV6-3 and TRBJ2-7, with D tentatively TRBD1 (5 bases). The CDR3 consists of 17 residues. Per germline, CDR1 MNHEY and CDR2 SVGEGT. Trimming pared 8 bases from V and 0 bases from J, leaving 23 bases between. This chain's CDR3 is CASPPQPGTGNSYEQYF. The CDR3 coding sequence is TGTGCCAGCCCCCCTCAGCCCGGAACAGGCAACTCCTACGAGCAGTACTTC.

This clonotype has just a few counts. The chain recombines TRBV25-1 with TRBJ2-5; TRBD2 aligns across 8 bases. The CDR3 loop spans 13 amino acids. Looked up from germline, CDR1 is MGHDK and CDR2 is SYGVNS. The junction had 4 bases not matched to a gene; V was cut back by 6 bases and J by 4 bases. This CDR3 is CASRRGELETQYF. For the CDR3, the DNA is TGTGCCAGCAGGCGGGGGGAGTTAGAGACCCAGTACTTC. The variable domain in full, with the rest retrieved from reference TRBV25-1 and TRBJ2-5, is EADIYQTPRYLVIGTGKKITLECSQTMGHDKMYWYQQDPGMELHLIHYSYGVNSTEKGDLSSESTVSRIRTEHFPLTLESARPSHTSQYLCASRRGELETQYFGPGTRLLVL.

This clonotype came up many times. The V call is TRBV12-3 or TRBV12-4, the J call TRBJ1-3; perhaps TRBD1 as D (6 bases). V lost 3 bases, J lost 4 bases, and 7 bases lay in between. This CDR3 has 13 residues. Written as DNA, the CDR3 is TGTGCCAGCAGTTTGGGGGGCGGAAACACCATATATTTT. It yields the protein CASSLGGGNTIYF.

V gene TRBV12-3 or TRBV12-4 combines with J gene TRBJ2-2; no reliable D call. V was cut by 10 bases and J by 7 bases, with 19 bases left in between. This CDR3 region has 14 residues. The CDR3 loop reads CATFKRAENGELFF. DNA of the CDR3: TGTGCCACCTTTAAGAGAGCTGAAAACGGGGAGCTGTTTTTT.